The rows below give T cell receptor beta chains drawn from one sample of a study of breast tumors, draining lymph nodes, adjacent tissues. Each CDR3 protein is one row after TCRdb ran MiXCR on the multiplex PCR reads. This table holds under 110,000 distinct CDR3 sequences, more than 25% found once. The material sequenced was axillary lymph node tissue. The receptor source for this set is a female donor with breast cancer. Some clones in this sample may be carry-over from other donors' samples. Each CDR3 is given with its conserved first and last residue. D genes are given only for firm matches. Expanded clones are given a class, and other clones once, few, many or no size at all.

j_gene | abundance | len | v_gene | d_gene | CDR3nt | CDR3aa
TRBJ2-6 | many | 13 | TRBV6-1 | - | TGTGCCTTATCAGCCGTTGGGGCCAACGTCCTGACTTTC | CALSAVGANVLTF
TRBJ2-5 | many | 13 | TRBV9 | - | TGTGCCAGCAGCGTCAGGGTTGGCGAGACCCAGTACTTC | CASSVRVGETQYF
TRBJ1-1 | few | 14 | TRBV5-1 | - | TGCGCCAGCACCATACAGGGAGTGAACACTGAAGCTTTCTTT | CASTIQGVNTEAFF
TRBJ2-7 | many | 12 | TRBV20-1 | TRBD1 | TGCAGTGTACCGGGACAGGGTTACGAGCAGTACTTC | CSVPGQGYEQYF
TRBJ2-7 | many | 16 | TRBV7-3 | - | TGTGCCAGCAGCTTAACAAGGGACACCGCTACCTACGAGCAGTACTTC | CASSLTRDTATYEQYF
TRBJ2-3 | many | 15 | TRBV7-2 | - | TGTGCCAGCAGCTTCTCGGGCGGGGGCGCAGATACGCAGTATTTT | CASSFSGGGADTQYF
TRBJ2-2 | many | 13 | TRBV5-1 | - | TGCGCCAGCAGCGCCGGAAGCACCGGGGAGCTGTTTTTT | CASSAGSTGELFF
TRBJ1-2 | many | 15 | TRBV12-3/TRBV12-4 | TRBD1 | TGTGCCAGCACCGCCAGCCAAGGGGGCGAAAGTGGCTACACCTTC | CASTASQGGESGYTF
TRBJ1-6 | many | 15 | TRBV5-1 | - | TGCGCCAGCAGCTTGGAGGCACTTCATAATTCACCCCTCCACTTT | CASSLEALHNSPLHF
TRBJ2-7 | - | 15 | TRBV29-1 | - | TGCAGCGCTGGTGGGGTGTCGGGTCCCTCCTACGAGCAGTACTTC | CSAGGVSGPSYEQYF
TRBJ1-5 | many | 14 | TRBV19 | - | TGTGCCAGTAGCCTACAGGGACCCAATCAGCCCCAGCATTTT | CASSLQGPNQPQHF
TRBJ2-5 | - | 11 | TRBV29-1 | TRBD2 | TGCAGCGTAGCGGGGAGGGAGACCCAGTACTTC | CSVAGRETQYF
TRBJ2-7 | many | 14 | TRBV5-5 | - | TGTGCCAGCAGCTTCGGTCAGGGGTGGTACGAGCAGTACTTC | CASSFGQGWYEQYF
TRBJ2-1 | - | 13 | TRBV20-1 | - | TGCAGTGCTGACGGCGGGATCCTCGGGGAGCAGTTCTTC | CSADGGILGEQFF
TRBJ2-2 | many | 16 | TRBV5-8 | - | TGTGCCAGCAGCTCCATTGGGGGGATAAACACCGGGGAGCTGTTTTTT | CASSSIGGINTGELFF
TRBJ2-6 | - | 18 | TRBV3-1 | - | TGTGCCAGCAGCCGCACGGGTGCATGCCTATCTGGGGCCAACGTCCTGACTTTC | CASSRTGACLSGANVLTF
TRBJ2-1 | many | 15 | TRBV12-3/TRBV12-4 | - | TGTGCCAGCAGATCGACTTTTAGCTCCTACAATGAGCAGTTCTTC | CASRSTFSSYNEQFF
TRBJ1-2 | - | 12 | TRBV20-1 | - | TGCAGTGCTAGCCGAGAAGGAAATAGCTATACCTTC | CSASREGNSYTF
TRBJ1-1 | many | 13 | TRBV19 | - | TGTGCCAGTAGTATACGAGGAGGAACTGAAGCTTTCTTT | CASSIRGGTEAFF
TRBJ1-5 | many | 12 | TRBV12-3/TRBV12-4 | - | TGTGCCAGCAGTTTGGGCGGGCAGCCCCAGCATTTT | CASSLGGQPQHF
TRBJ2-1 | many | 14 | TRBV9 | TRBD2 | TGTGCCAGCAGCGTAGATTCCCCGGTAGCGGGGGTCTTCTTC | CASSVDSPVAGVFF
TRBJ1-2 | many | 14 | TRBV6-1 | - | TGTGCCAGCAGTCAACGGGGGGATGCCTATGGCTACACCTTC | CASSQRGDAYGYTF
TRBJ2-1 | many | 14 | TRBV5-1 | TRBD1 | TGCGCCAGCAGCTTCGGGACAGCAGGGGATGAGCAGTTCTTC | CASSFGTAGDEQFF
TRBJ2-3 | many | 15 | TRBV12-3/TRBV12-4 | - | TGTGCCAGCAGTTTATGGGGGAGTCCCCAAGATACGCAGTATTTT | CASSLWGSPQDTQYF
TRBJ1-5 | many | 14 | TRBV27 | TRBD1 | TGTGCCAGCAGTCCTGGGACAGGGAGTCAGCCCCAGCATTTT | CASSPGTGSQPQHF
TRBJ1-5 | many | 12 | TRBV2 | - | TGTGCCAGCCGGGGGGACCTGGAGCCCCAGCATTTT | CASRGDLEPQHF
TRBJ2-1 | many | 16 | TRBV5-1 | - | TGCGCCAGCAGCTTGGAGGCGCAGGGTAGCTACAATGAGCAGTTCTTC | CASSLEAQGSYNEQFF
TRBJ2-1 | many | 15 | TRBV5-1 | TRBD2 | TGCGCCAGCAGGCGGGGACTAGCGGGAAGTTATGAGCAGTTCTTC | CASRRGLAGSYEQFF
TRBJ1-2 | many | 14 | TRBV6-5 | TRBD1 | TGTGCCAGCGGACACGACAGGGGGCCATATGGCTACACCTTC | CASGHDRGPYGYTF
TRBJ1-2 | many | 17 | TRBV4-3 | - | TGCGCCAGCAGCCAACCCCCGGTGGGGCAGGGTAGCAATGGCTACACCTTC | CASSQPPVGQGSNGYTF
TRBJ2-1 | - | 16 | TRBV5-4 | - | TGTGCCAGCAGCTTGAGCACGGCGAGTATCGGCAATGAGCAGTTCTTC | CASSLSTASIGNEQFF
TRBJ1-5 | many | 13 | TRBV4-1 | - | TGCGCCAGCAGCCCAGCGGGCAATCAGCCCCAGCATTTT | CASSPAGNQPQHF
TRBJ2-7 | - | 15 | TRBV7-6 | - | TGTGCCAGCAGCTTAGGGGGCTCCTGGGGCGACGAGCAGTACTTC | CASSLGGSWGDEQYF
TRBJ1-6 | many | 16 | TRBV5-6 | - | TGTGCCAGCAGCTTGGAGGTCCAGGGCTATAATTCACCCCTCCACTTT | CASSLEVQGYNSPLHF
TRBJ2-3 | - | 17 | TRBV28 | TRBD1 | TGTGCCAGCAGTTTAGGACAGGGGGCGCGGAGCACAGATACGCAGTATTTT | CASSLGQGARSTDTQYF
TRBJ2-3 | - | 18 | TRBV25-1 | - | TGTGCCAGCAGTGAAAGGGGACGAACAGGAATCTTCACAGATACGCAGTATTTT | CASSERGRTGIFTDTQYF
TRBJ2-1 | few | 17 | TRBV28 | TRBD2 | TGTGCCAGCAGTCGCCTGATCCTGACTAGCGGGCACAATGAGCAGTTCTTC | CASSRLILTSGHNEQFF
TRBJ2-3 | - | 19 | TRBV18 | TRBD2 | TGTGCCAGCTCACCCCGGACTAGCGGGGGGACATTCCGCACAGATACGCAGTATTTT | CASSPRTSGGTFRTDTQYF
TRBJ1-1 | many | 13 | TRBV7-8 | - | TGTGCCAGCAGCACACAGGGACGTACTGAAGCTTTCTTT | CASSTQGRTEAFF
TRBJ1-5 | many | 14 | TRBV6-2/TRBV6-3 | - | TGTGCCAGCAGCATGGGACCCCAGGGACAGCCCCAGCATTTT | CASSMGPQGQPQHF
TRBJ2-1 | many | 13 | TRBV2 | - | TGTGCCAGCACGGGACCAACTTACAATGAGCAGTTCTTC | CASTGPTYNEQFF
TRBJ2-3 | - | 22 | TRBV9 | - | - | CASSIYLCSVEQLAGRTDTQYF
TRBJ1-1 | - | 13 | TRBV20-1 | - | TGCAGTGCTGGAGAGGTGGGGAGGACTGAAGCTTTCTTT | CSAGEVGRTEAFF
TRBJ2-5 | - | 14 | TRBV7-3 | TRBD1 | TGTGCCAGCAGCTACGACAGGGGGCGAGAGACCCAGTACTTC | CASSYDRGRETQYF
TRBJ2-7 | many | 16 | TRBV6-5 | - | TGTGCCAGCAGTTACCGGAGTAAGGGGGGGTCCTACGAGCAGTACTTC | CASSYRSKGGSYEQYF